Listed below are T cell receptor beta chains from one sample, sequenced in a study of early T cells in non-severe SARS-CoV-2 infection. MiXCR, run by TCRdb on the 5' RACE reads, gives a single entry per CDR3 protein. The sample holds about 92,000 distinct CDR3 sequences, over 15% seen once. The sequenced sample was whole blood. These receptors were collected from an adult who was a healthcare worker with PCR-confirmed SARS-CoV-2 infection or an uninfected control (not recorded which). The CDR3 runs from the conserved cysteine through the conserved F or W. A D gene is named only where the DNA matches it firmly. Clone size is given for some rows only: seen once, a few or many times, or a class if the clone is expanded.

d_call: .
j_call: TRBJ1-4
clone_size: .
v_call: TRBV12-3/TRBV12-4
cdr3_nt: TGTGCCAGCAGTTTCGACAGGTCCGGGGCGGAAGAAAAACTGTTTTTT
cdr3_aa: CASSFDRSGAEEKLFF

d_call: .
j_call: TRBJ2-1
clone_size: many
v_call: TRBV12-3/TRBV12-4
cdr3_nt: TGTGCCAGCAGGATAGACAGCTACAATGAGCAGTTCTTC
cdr3_aa: CASRIDSYNEQFF

d_call: .
j_call: TRBJ2-5
clone_size: few
v_call: TRBV2
cdr3_nt: TGTGCTATTCAAGAGACCCAGTACTTC
cdr3_aa: CAIQETQYF

d_call: .
j_call: TRBJ2-2
clone_size: medium-sized
v_call: TRBV25-1
cdr3_nt: TGTGCCAGCAGTGCGCAGTTCACCGGGGAGCTGTTTTTT
cdr3_aa: CASSAQFTGELFF

d_call: .
j_call: TRBJ2-7
clone_size: .
v_call: TRBV2
cdr3_nt: TGTGCCAGCAGTGAGAGCGGGCGAAGCTCCTACGAGCAGTACTTC
cdr3_aa: CASSESGRSSYEQYF

d_call: .
j_call: TRBJ2-1
clone_size: few
v_call: TRBV10-3
cdr3_nt: TGTGCCATCAGTTCAATGCACAATGAGCAGTTCTTC
cdr3_aa: CAISSMHNEQFF

d_call: TRBD1
j_call: TRBJ1-4
clone_size: .
v_call: TRBV24-1
cdr3_nt: TGTGCCACCAGTGATTTGCCTGGACAGGGGGATGAAAAACTGTTTTTT
cdr3_aa: CATSDLPGQGDEKLFF

d_call: TRBD2
j_call: TRBJ2-1
clone_size: .
v_call: TRBV6-5
cdr3_nt: TGTGCCAGCAGACCTATAGCGGGACGATCCTACAATGAGCAGTTCTTC
cdr3_aa: CASRPIAGRSYNEQFF

d_call: TRBD2
j_call: TRBJ2-1
clone_size: many
v_call: TRBV28
cdr3_nt: TGTGCCAGCAGTCGCCCCAACCGGGGTAATGGGAGGGCAGGCTACAATGAGCAGTTCTTC
cdr3_aa: CASSRPNRGNGRAGYNEQFF

d_call: TRBD2
j_call: TRBJ2-3
clone_size: few
v_call: TRBV27
cdr3_nt: TGTGCCAGCGGCCGGGCGGGAGCTCTTTTAGGAGATACGCAGTATTTT
cdr3_aa: CASGRAGALLGDTQYF

d_call: TRBD2
j_call: TRBJ2-1
clone_size: few
v_call: TRBV20-1
cdr3_nt: TGCAGTGCAGGCGTAGCGGGTTACAATGAGCAGTTCTTC
cdr3_aa: CSAGVAGYNEQFF

d_call: TRBD2
j_call: TRBJ2-2
clone_size: .
v_call: TRBV6-2/TRBV6-3
cdr3_nt: TGTGCCAGCAGGAAGCCAAGCGGGGGCCTACACCGGGAGCTGTTTTTT
cdr3_aa: CASRKPSGGLHRELFF

d_call: .
j_call: TRBJ2-3
clone_size: .
v_call: TRBV9
cdr3_nt: TGTGCCAGCAGCGTAGAGGACGTCAGCACAGATACGCAGTATTTT
cdr3_aa: CASSVEDVSTDTQYF

d_call: .
j_call: TRBJ1-1
clone_size: .
v_call: TRBV5-6
cdr3_nt: TGTGCCAGCAGCTTGGTTGCCAGCCCGGGTGTAACTTTCTTT
cdr3_aa: CASSLVASPGVTFF

d_call: TRBD1
j_call: TRBJ1-5
clone_size: few
v_call: TRBV6-6
cdr3_nt: TGTGCCAGCAGTTATGTGTCAGGGGGCGATCAGCCCCAGCATTTT
cdr3_aa: CASSYVSGGDQPQHF

d_call: TRBD1
j_call: TRBJ1-2
clone_size: .
v_call: TRBV3-1
cdr3_nt: TGTGCCAGCAGCCCAGGGGGGAATGGCTACACCTTC
cdr3_aa: CASSPGGNGYTF

d_call: .
j_call: TRBJ1-3
clone_size: .
v_call: TRBV12-3/TRBV12-4
cdr3_nt: TGTGCCAGCAGGGGAGGCAGGGTTCATGGAAACACCATATATTTT
cdr3_aa: CASRGGRVHGNTIYF

d_call: TRBD1
j_call: TRBJ1-2
clone_size: many
v_call: TRBV7-9
cdr3_nt: TGTGCCAGCAGCTTAGTTCGGGGACAGGGGTATGGCTACACCTTC
cdr3_aa: CASSLVRGQGYGYTF

d_call: .
j_call: TRBJ2-7
clone_size: many
v_call: TRBV7-2
cdr3_nt: TGTGCCAGCAGCTTAGGTACGGGGACCTCCTACGAGCAGTACTTC
cdr3_aa: CASSLGTGTSYEQYF

d_call: .
j_call: TRBJ2-7
clone_size: .
v_call: TRBV18
cdr3_nt: TGTGCCAGCTCACCCTGGACTACCCAATCCTACGAGCAGTACTTC
cdr3_aa: CASSPWTTQSYEQYF

d_call: TRBD2
j_call: TRBJ2-3
clone_size: .
v_call: TRBV12-3/TRBV12-4
cdr3_nt: TGTGCCAGCAGTCAGCTAGCGGGAGTATGGGCAGATACGCAGTATTTT
cdr3_aa: CASSQLAGVWADTQYF

d_call: TRBD1
j_call: TRBJ2-5
clone_size: few
v_call: TRBV7-2
cdr3_nt: TGTGCCAGCAGCTTCAACAGGGGCCAAGAGACCCAGTACTTC
cdr3_aa: CASSFNRGQETQYF

d_call: TRBD1
j_call: TRBJ1-5
clone_size: many
v_call: TRBV18
cdr3_nt: TGTGCCAGCTCACCCCTGGGACAGGGTAGCAATCAGCCCCAGCATTTT
cdr3_aa: CASSPLGQGSNQPQHF

d_call: .
j_call: TRBJ2-1
clone_size: few
v_call: TRBV7-2
cdr3_nt: TGTGCCAGCAGCTTAGGGGACCTCCTGGAGCAGTTCTTC
cdr3_aa: CASSLGDLLEQFF

d_call: .
j_call: TRBJ2-3
clone_size: few
v_call: TRBV7-2
cdr3_nt: TGTGCCAGCAGCTACCGGGCCGTCACAGATACGCAGTATTTT
cdr3_aa: CASSYRAVTDTQYF

d_call: .
j_call: TRBJ2-7
clone_size: few
v_call: TRBV5-1
cdr3_nt: TGCGCCAGCAGCTTGGACGGTGTAGAATACGAGCAGTACTTC
cdr3_aa: CASSLDGVEYEQYF

d_call: .
j_call: TRBJ2-7
clone_size: .
v_call: TRBV20-1
cdr3_nt: TGCAGTGCTATCCCCTCGTTCTCCTACGAGCAGTACTTC
cdr3_aa: CSAIPSFSYEQYF

d_call: .
j_call: TRBJ2-7
clone_size: few
v_call: TRBV29-1
cdr3_nt: TGCAGCGTCCGGTCCCCGGAAGGGTCCTACGAGCAGTACTTC
cdr3_aa: CSVRSPEGSYEQYF

d_call: .
j_call: TRBJ1-5
clone_size: .
v_call: TRBV6-2/TRBV6-3
cdr3_nt: TGTGCCAGCAGTTACTCGATGGCCCCATCTGAGCCCCAGCATTTT
cdr3_aa: CASSYSMAPSEPQHF

d_call: .
j_call: TRBJ1-4
clone_size: .
v_call: TRBV28
cdr3_nt: TGTGCCAGCAGTTCCGAGGGGCGCTTCGAAAAACTGTTTTTT
cdr3_aa: CASSSEGRFEKLFF

d_call: .
j_call: TRBJ1-1
clone_size: .
v_call: TRBV29-1
cdr3_nt: TGCAGCGTCCCCCCCGGCGGGGGAAATACTGAAGCTTTCTTT
cdr3_aa: CSVPPGGGNTEAFF

d_call: TRBD2
j_call: TRBJ2-7
clone_size: .
v_call: TRBV9
cdr3_nt: TGTGCCAGCAGCGTAAGCCTAGCGGACTACGAGCAGTACTTC
cdr3_aa: CASSVSLADYEQYF

d_call: TRBD1
j_call: TRBJ2-7
clone_size: many
v_call: TRBV7-2
cdr3_nt: TGTGCCAGCAGAGGACAGGGGGCCCACGAGCAGTACTTC
cdr3_aa: CASRGQGAHEQYF

d_call: .
j_call: TRBJ1-6
clone_size: .
v_call: TRBV28
cdr3_nt: TGTGCCAGCAGTTTCGGGCAGGATTATAATTCACCCCTCCACTTT
cdr3_aa: CASSFGQDYNSPLHF

d_call: TRBD1
j_call: TRBJ1-5
clone_size: few
v_call: TRBV12-3/TRBV12-4
cdr3_nt: TGTGCCAGCAGTCCAGGACAGGGGAGAAGGCCCCAGCATTTT
cdr3_aa: CASSPGQGRRPQHF

d_call: TRBD2
j_call: TRBJ2-1
clone_size: .
v_call: TRBV4-3
cdr3_nt: TGCGCCAGCAGCCAAGATGGGACTAGCGGGTACAATGAGCAGTTCTTC
cdr3_aa: CASSQDGTSGYNEQFF

d_call: TRBD1
j_call: TRBJ1-2
clone_size: .
v_call: TRBV5-1
cdr3_nt: TGCGCCAGCAGCCCGTCAGGACAGGCCGCCTATGGCTACACCTTC
cdr3_aa: CASSPSGQAAYGYTF

d_call: TRBD1
j_call: TRBJ2-1
clone_size: .
v_call: TRBV20-1
cdr3_nt: TGCAGTGCTTCACAGGGGAGCTCCTACAATGAGCAGTTCTTC
cdr3_aa: CSASQGSSYNEQFF

d_call: .
j_call: TRBJ1-5
clone_size: few
v_call: TRBV20-1
cdr3_nt: TGCAGTGCTACCTACCCGGACAGTCGCAATCAGCCCCAGCATTTT
cdr3_aa: CSATYPDSRNQPQHF

d_call: .
j_call: TRBJ2-1
clone_size: .
v_call: TRBV2
cdr3_nt: TGTGCCAGCTTACAGCAGGGACTCAATGAGCAGTTCTTC
cdr3_aa: CASLQQGLNEQFF

d_call: TRBD1
j_call: TRBJ2-6
clone_size: many
v_call: TRBV7-2
cdr3_nt: TGTGCCAGCAGCCCCCCCGGGACAGTACTCTCTGGGGCCAACGTCCTGACTTTC
cdr3_aa: CASSPPGTVLSGANVLTF

d_call: TRBD2
j_call: TRBJ2-5
clone_size: .
v_call: TRBV6-6
cdr3_nt: TGTGCCAGCGGGAGGGAAGAGACCCAGTACTTC
cdr3_aa: CASGREETQYF

d_call: TRBD2
j_call: TRBJ2-7
clone_size: .
v_call: TRBV5-1
cdr3_nt: TGCGCCAGCAGCTCGGGACTAGCGGGATCTAACGAGCAGTACTTC
cdr3_aa: CASSSGLAGSNEQYF

d_call: .
j_call: TRBJ2-7
clone_size: few
v_call: TRBV28
cdr3_nt: TGTGCCAGCAGTTTCTTCGGGGGGCTCGGGTACGAGCAGTACTTC
cdr3_aa: CASSFFGGLGYEQYF